A single sample gave rise to the 20 T cell receptor beta chains below, sequenced in a study of T cell changes during pregnancy in multiple sclerosis. Using immunoSEQ multiplex PCR, the repertoire was profiled, and TCRdb retains in-frame clones only, with some absent. The sample comprises 40,000 or so clones, around 90% of which are singletons, and under 7.5% rests with the top ten. The specimen comprised CD8+ T cells from peripheral blood mononuclear cells, sampled in the third trimester of pregnancy. These receptor sequences come from a female donor with multiple sclerosis, enrolled in a pregnancy study.

The rearrangement uses TRBV10-3 and TRBJ2-1; TRBD1 might be the D (6 bases). From germline, CDR1 is ENHRY and CDR2 SYGVKD. The CDR3 length is 14 residues. V was shortened by 10 bases and J by 4 bases, with 17 bases between the two germline ends. The CDR3: CATQGSPTYNEQFF. CDR3 DNA sequence: TGTGCCACCCAGGGGTCCCCTACTTACAATGAGCAGTTCTTC.

The chain combines TRBV5-1 with TRBJ2-3, with D perhaps TRBD2 (7 bases). Germline CDR1 reads SGHRS; CDR2 reads YFSETQ. This CDR3 has 15 residues. Deletions cut 0 bases from V and 5 bases from J, with 13 bases between. The DNA of the CDR3 is TGCGCCAGCAGCTTGGTGGGGGGGCACGGAGATACGCAGTATTTT. Residues: CASSLVGGHGDTQYF. Together with reference TRBV5-1 and TRBJ2-3, the CDR3 gives the full variable domain: KAGVTQTPRYLIKTRGQQVTLSCSPISGHRSVSWYQQTPGQGLQFLFEYFSETQRNKGNFPGRFSGRQFSNSRSEMNVSTLELGDSALYLCASSLVGGHGDTQYFGPGTRLTVL.

The V gene is TRBV6-5, the J gene TRBJ2-2, with 10 positions matching TRBD2. J lost 6 bases, V lost 6 bases, and 7 bases had no gene match. CDR3 size: 15 residues. From germline, CDR1 is MNHEY and CDR2 SVGAGI. CDR3 DNA: TGTGCCAGCAGCGGACTAGCGGAGGGAGCCGGGGAGCTGTTTTTT. This encodes CASSGLAEGAGELFF.

This chain uses TRBV27 with TRBJ2-2; D unclear. Germline CDR1 reads MNHEY; CDR2 reads SMNVEV (reference sequence). This CDR3 is built from 14 residues. The germline V and J ends were trimmed by 3 bases and 3 bases, with 8 bases remaining between them. This CDR3 reads CASSFIGHTGELFF. For the CDR3, the DNA is TGTGCCAGCAGTTTTATCGGTCACACCGGGGAGCTGTTTTTT.

V gene TRBV4-3 combines with J gene TRBJ1-2; D is unclear. The CDR3 runs to 14 residues. Germline-derived CDR1 and CDR2 are LGHNA and YSLEER. The V end was cut by 2 bases, the J end by 3 bases, with 10 bases between. The CDR3 coding sequence is TGCGCCAGCAGCCAATTCGCGGGTTACTATGGCTACACCTTC. It translates to CASSQFAGYYGYTF.

A single count supports this clone. V gene TRBV29-1 combines with J gene TRBJ2-3, with 9 bases that match TRBD1. CDR3 length: 16 residues. V shed 4 bases and J 2 bases; nucleotides not matched to a gene: 10. Germline CDR1 and CDR2: SQVTM and ANQGSEA. The CDR3 here is CSVVGMWTGDTDTQYF. DNA of the CDR3: TGCAGCGTTGTTGGGATGTGGACAGGGGACACAGATACGCAGTATTTT.

V and J are TRBV7-9 and TRBJ2-4, with 7 bases aligning to TRBD1. V lost 4 bases to trimming and J lost 6 bases; unmatched junction nucleotides: 12. Germline loops: CDR1 SEHNR, CDR2 FQNEAQ (reference sequence). This CDR3 is 16 amino acids long. The CDR3 sequence: CASSSARGLGGNIQYF. The CDR3 region has the DNA TGTGCCAGCAGCTCCGCTAGGGGGCTCGGTGGAAACATTCAGTACTTC.

This chain links TRBV7-9 with TRBJ1-2; no firm D call. V lost 5 bases and J lost 4, with 14 bases in between. This CDR3 is 14 amino acids long. CDR1 is SEHNR, CDR2 FQNEAQ, per germline (reference sequence). The DNA of the CDR3 is TGTGCCAGCAGCCTAGGTAGCGAACTCTATGGCTACACCTTC. Protein: CASSLGSELYGYTF.

The V and J genes are TRBV7-2 and TRBJ1-6, with D possibly matching TRBD1 (6 bases). This CDR3 comprises 16 residues. Germline V gene sequence: CDR1 SGHTA, CDR2 FQGNSA. V was clipped by 6 bases and J by 0 bases, with 12 bases between them. CDR3 residues: CASRWGTSSYNSPLHF. Here the CDR3 DNA reads TGTGCCAGCAGATGGGGGACAAGCTCCTATAATTCACCCCTCCACTTT. The full variable domain, completed using reference TRBV7-2 and TRBJ1-6, is GAGVSQSPSNKVTEKGKDVELRCDPISGHTALYWYRQSLGQGLEFLIYFQGNSAPDKSGLPSDRFSAERTGGSVSTLTIQRTQQEDSAVYLCASRWGTSSYNSPLHFGNGTRLTVT.

The V gene is TRBV5-6, the J gene TRBJ1-2; 8 bases align to TRBD1. The J segment lost 6 bases and the V segment lost 4 bases, leaving 5 bases of the junction unmatched. Germline lookup yields CDR1 SGHDT and CDR2 YYEEEE. The CDR3 length is 13 residues. CDR3 region: CASSRTGRHGYTF. The CDR3 region has the DNA TGTGCCAGCAGCAGGACAGGGCGACATGGCTACACCTTC.

The rearrangement joins TRBV30 to TRBJ1-2, with D perhaps matching TRBD1 (5 bases). V dropped 8 bases and J dropped 6 bases, with 13 bases sitting between them. From germline, CDR1 is GTSNPN and CDR2 SVGIG (reference sequence). The CDR3 totals 11 residues. The CDR3 loop is CARHVGHGYTF. CDR3 bases: TGTGCCCGCCACGTGGGGCATGGCTACACCTTC.

This clone came up once. The chain links TRBV28 to TRBJ2-7, with 7 bases matching TRBD1. The CDR3 has 17 amino acids. V gave up 3 bases and J gave up 2 bases; unmatched junction bases: 13. Per the germline V gene, CDR1 is MDHEN and CDR2 is SYDVKM. CDR3 sequence reads: CASSFSSSTGMTYEQYF. The CDR3 coding sequence is TGTGCCAGCAGTTTCTCGTCGTCGACAGGGATGACCTACGAGCAGTACTTC.

This clone was detected only once. This rearrangement joins TRBV19 to TRBJ2-7; 15 nucleotides align to TRBD2. The CDR3 runs 16 residues. J was trimmed by 7 bases and V by 8 bases; bases with no gene match: 12. From germline, CDR1 is LNHDA and CDR2 SQIVND (reference sequence). CDR3 residues: CASEGLAGGIPTEQYF. The CDR3 nucleotides read TGTGCCAGTGAGGGACTAGCGGGGGGAATCCCTACGGAGCAGTACTTC.

The CDR3 sequence is CASQPGAGSYGYTF. The CDR3 coding sequence is TGTGCCAGCCAACCCGGAGCAGGGTCCTATGGCTACACCTTC. The chain recombines TRBV11-2 with TRBJ1-2, with D tentatively TRBD1 (5 bases). Trimming shortened V by 8 bases and J by 4 bases, and 17 bases separated the two germline ends. The length of the CDR3 is 14 residues. Germline values: CDR1 SGHAT, CDR2 FQNNGV.

The chain links TRBV7-3 to TRBJ1-6; D unclear. CDR1 and CDR2 (germline): SGHTA, FQGTGA. CDR3 size: 12 residues. Between the trimmed V and J ends, which lost 2 bases and 7 bases, there was a span of 3 bases. The CDR3 reads CASSLLNSPLHF. The CDR3 coding sequence is TGTGCCAGCAGCTTACTAAATTCACCCCTCCACTTT.

This sequence joins TRBV30 and TRBJ2-7; 9 nucleotides align to TRBD1. The V segment lost 0 bases and the J segment 6 bases; nucleotides outside the gene matches: 3. CDR3 size: 13 residues. Germline V gene data show CDR1 as GTSNPN and CDR2 as SVGIG (reference sequence). Here the CDR3 reads CAWSVGTGSEQYF. The CDR3 DNA is TGTGCCTGGAGTGTAGGGACAGGGAGCGAGCAGTACTTC.

J is TRBJ2-1 and V is TRBV6-1, with 13 bases lining up with TRBD2. The CDR3 sequence is 16 residues long. CDR1 and CDR2 (germline): MNHNS, SASEGT. The trim removed 0 bases at V and 7 bases at J, leaving 3 bases unmatched. The CDR3, as DNA: TGTGCCAGCAGTGAAGCGCCGGGACTAGCGGGGAATGAGCAGTTCTTC. Protein product: CASSEAPGLAGNEQFF.

The gene calls are TRBV7-6 and TRBJ2-5, with TRBD2 identical over 9 bases. Germline CDR1 and CDR2: SGHVS and FNYEAQ. CDR3 size: 16 residues. With V trimmed by 1 base and J by 4 bases, 7 bases remained unmatched. CDR3 nucleotides: TGTGCCAGCAGCTTAGGCGCGGGGGGGCGGGGAGAGACCCAGTACTTC. This encodes CASSLGAGGRGETQYF. The full variable domain, with the rest looked up from reference TRBV7-6 and TRBJ2-5, is GAGVSQSPRYKVTKRGQDVALRCDPISGHVSLYWYRQALGQGPEFLTYFNYEAQQDKSGLPNDRFSAERPEGSISTLTIQRTEQRDSAMYRCASSLGAGGRGETQYFGPGTRLLVL.

V usage is TRBV11-2 and J usage is TRBJ2-7; TRBD1 agrees at 8 bases. J lost 5 bases, V lost 4 bases, and 4 bases had no gene match. The CDR3 contains 13 residues. Germline V gene data show CDR1 as SGHAT and CDR2 as FQNNGV. This CDR3 is CASSSGQEHEQYF. The CDR3, as DNA: TGTGCCAGCAGCTCGGGACAGGAACACGAGCAGTACTTC.

The chain uses TRBV7-2 and TRBJ1-2, with 9 bases lining up with TRBD1. The CDR3 is 14 residues long. V shed 5 bases, J shed 3 bases, and the junction held 4 bases outside the gene matches. Germline CDR1 and CDR2: SGHTA and FQGNSA. CDR3 region: CASSPRDRDYGYTF. The CDR3 nucleotides read TGTGCCAGCAGCCCCCGGGACAGGGACTATGGCTACACCTTC.